The clone carrying this T cell receptor (beta chain) appeared once. These data come from a study of blood T cell repertoires in COVID-19. Germline CDR1 reads MDHEN; CDR2 reads SYDVKM. With 5 bases removed from V and 2 bases from J, the gap between germline ends came to 9 bases. CDR3 length: 13 amino acids. The repertoire was sequenced with immunoSEQ multiplex PCR; TCRdb's copy has only in-frame clones and lacks some. The table lists roughly 300,000 clones, 65% to 90% of them singletons. The sequenced sample was PBMCs or T cells enriched from blood (not recorded which). The clonotype was recovered from a woman aged 40 to 49 with acute COVID-19. This sequence joins TRBV28 and TRBJ2-5, with D perhaps matching TRBD1 (5 bases). The CDR3 region has the DNA TGTGCCAGCAGTCTGACAGTACAAGAGACCCAGTACTTC. Its translation is CASSLTVQETQYF.